This note documents a single T cell receptor (beta chain) sequence. The antigen is unknown. Sequencing was performed with immunoSEQ multiplex PCR; in TCRdb, only in-frame clones are kept and a portion is missing. The sample has some 2 million clones, 95% seen once. The study separated CD4+ cells into CD45RA+ naive and CD45RA-negative memory subsets. CDR1 MDHEN and CDR2 SYDVKM come from the germline V gene. V lost 1 base, J lost 2 bases, and 9 bases lay in between. The CDR3 length is 15 residues. The entry originates in a study of shared clonotypes between healthy human individuals. General study points: Larger estimated richness was generally seen in naive subsets than in memory subsets. Generation probability values for non-shared clonotypes were lower than those for clonotypes shared by all four donors.

The chain employs TRBV28 and TRBJ1-5, with unresolved D. Sequenced sample: naive CD4+ T cells sorted from blood. Subset given: CD45RA+ positively selected. The origin of this receptor is a man between 18 and 35 years old in good health. CDR3: CASSLSSVGNQPQHF. For the CDR3, the DNA is TGTGCCAGCAGTTTATCGAGTGTTGGCAATCAGCCCCAGCATTTT.